This T cell receptor beta chain originates from a study of blood T cell repertoires in COVID-19. The V gene's germline CDR1 is SGHTA and CDR2 FQGTGA. CDR3 length: 13 amino acids. The ends lost 4 bases at V and 8 bases at J; junction bases unmatched: 5. Assignments of participants to cohorts depended upon their own reported clinical history. Repertoires were generated with immunoSEQ multiplex PCR, while TCRdb's copy carries only in-frame clones and drops some. In the table there are a few hundred thousand clones, 87% of which are singletons. The material sequenced was PBMCs or T cells enriched from blood (not recorded which). The source of this sequence is a woman in her twenties or thirties who had recovered from COVID-19. The chain joins TRBV7-3 to TRBJ2-1; 7 bases map to TRBD1. In DNA, the CDR3 is TGTGCCAGCAGCTCCACCACAGGGGATGAGCAGTTCTTC. It codes for CASSSTTGDEQFF.